Sequencing of this T cell receptor (beta chain) was carried out in a study of PD-1 blockade in classical Hodgkin lymphoma. On this clone itself: What it recognizes is unknown.

Study findings and constraints: The diversity seen at baseline in complete responders resembled that of newly diagnosed patients. With respect to the repertoire differences, their causes, possibly disease activity or prior therapy, remain undefined.

All patients experienced relapse after autologous stem cell transplantation, and brentuximab vedotin exposure was variable. Classifying best responses yielded complete response, partial response or progressive disease. This CDR3 is 14 amino acids long. The V segment lost 6 bases and the J segment 4 bases; nucleotides outside the gene matches: 6. Germline V gene sequence: CDR1 MNHEY, CDR2 SVGAGI. Profiled with immunoSEQ multiplex PCR; TCRdb holds only in-frame clones, not every one. The sample includes about 46,000 clones, around 82% of them seen just once. This rearrangement joins TRBV6-5 to TRBJ2-3, with TRBD1 identical over 8 bases. The specimen was peripheral blood mononuclear cells (PBMCs), collected before the second cycle of nivolumab. The sequence was obtained from a human donor with classical Hodgkin lymphoma. CDR3 nucleotide sequence: TGTGCCAGCAGCCCGACAGGGGATTCAGATACGCAGTATTTT. Translating gives CASSPTGDSDTQYF.